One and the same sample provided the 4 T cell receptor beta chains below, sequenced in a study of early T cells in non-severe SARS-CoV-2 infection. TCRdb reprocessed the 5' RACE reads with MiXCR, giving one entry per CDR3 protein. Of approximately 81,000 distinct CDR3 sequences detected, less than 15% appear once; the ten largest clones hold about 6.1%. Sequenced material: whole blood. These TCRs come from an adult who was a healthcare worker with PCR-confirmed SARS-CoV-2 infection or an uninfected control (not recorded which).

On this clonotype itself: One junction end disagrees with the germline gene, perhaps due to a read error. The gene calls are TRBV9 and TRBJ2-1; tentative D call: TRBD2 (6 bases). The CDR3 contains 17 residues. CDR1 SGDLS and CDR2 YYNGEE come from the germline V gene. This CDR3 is CANSPTGGEVLFNEQFF. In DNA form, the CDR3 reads TGTGCCAACAGCCCCACCGGAGGGGAGGTTCTTTTCAATGAGCAGTTCTTC.

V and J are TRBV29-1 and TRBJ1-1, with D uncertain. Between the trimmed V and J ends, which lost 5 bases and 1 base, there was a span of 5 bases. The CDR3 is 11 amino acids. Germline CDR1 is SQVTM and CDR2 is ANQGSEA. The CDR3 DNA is TGCAGCGTTTTTAGGAACACTGAAGCTTTCTTT. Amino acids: CSVFRNTEAFF.

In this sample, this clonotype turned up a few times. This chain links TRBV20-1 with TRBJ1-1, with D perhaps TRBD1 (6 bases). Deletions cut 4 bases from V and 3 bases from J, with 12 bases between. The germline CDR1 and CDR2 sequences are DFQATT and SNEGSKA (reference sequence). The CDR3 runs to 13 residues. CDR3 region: CSATRQDDTEAFF. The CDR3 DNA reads TGCAGTGCTACGCGACAGGACGACACTGAAGCTTTCTTT.

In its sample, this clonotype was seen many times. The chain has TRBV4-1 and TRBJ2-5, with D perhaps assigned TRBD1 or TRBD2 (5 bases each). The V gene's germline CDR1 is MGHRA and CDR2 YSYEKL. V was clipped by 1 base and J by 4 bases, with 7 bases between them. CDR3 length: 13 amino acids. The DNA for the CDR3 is TGCGCCAGCAGCCAAGCAGGGAGAGAGACCCAGTACTTC. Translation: CASSQAGRETQYF.